This T cell receptor (beta chain) was observed in a study of shared clonotypes between healthy human individuals. In the study overall: A donor's plate count was three for CD4 naive and three for CD4 memory; CD8 naive had two and CD8 memory one. Study-level results: Blood was the sole source, and tissue repertoires probably differ.

As to this clone: Its antigen is unknown.

Only CD45RO-negative cells positively selected for CCR7 counted as naive CD8 cells, so terminally differentiated effector memory CD45RA+ cells were excluded. Some clones are missing from TCRdb's copy, which holds only in-frame ones; the method was immunoSEQ multiplex PCR. The table includes millions of clones, about 95% detected once. This CDR3 region has 16 residues. Germline V gene data show CDR1 as SGHDT and CDR2 as YYEEEE. With 0 bases removed from V and 6 bases from J, the gap between germline ends came to 15 bases. Input material: naive CD8+ T cells sorted from blood. The source of this sequence is a man between 18 and 29 years old in good health. V usage is TRBV5-6 and J usage is TRBJ1-4, with D perhaps matching TRBD1 (5 bases). The CDR3 DNA follows: TGTGCCAGCAGCTTGGGGCAGGGAGGAGCCTATGAAAAACTGTTTTTT. It yields the protein CASSLGQGGAYEKLFF. Using reference TRBV5-6 and TRBJ1-4 for the parts outside the CDR3, the full variable domain is DAGVTQSPTHLIKTRGQQVTLRCSPKSGHDTVSWYQQALGQGPQFIFQYYEEEERQRGNFPDRFSGHQFPNYSSELNVNALLLGDSALYLCASSLGQGGAYEKLFFGSGTQLSVL.